This TCR beta chain comes out of a study of T cell repertoires in cytomegalovirus infection. Study results and caveats: The ex vivo response was dominated by HLA-C-restricted CMV-specific TCR beta clonotypes. Identification of carriers of CMV plus the relevant HLA was achieved through cumulative public TCR beta family frequency.

TCRdb recomputed calls from the reads with MiXCR, one row per CDR3 protein. The sample has 110,000 to 150,000 distinct CDR3 sequences, more than 25% seen once. Germline V gene data show CDR1 as DFQATT and CDR2 as SNEGSKA (reference sequence). Trimming took 1 base from V and 2 from J; bases not matched to a gene: 3. The CDR3 spans 14 residues. Note on this clonotype: Its antigen is unidentified.

This chain joins TRBV20-1 and TRBJ2-7; the match to TRBD2 covers 9 bases. The source is a human donor in good health (CMV status not recorded). Some clones in this sample may be carry-over from other donors' samples. Material: CD8+ T cells from cultured PBMCs, obtained from culture after CMV antigen stimulation. The CDR3 here is CSARGLAEPYEQYF. The CDR3, as DNA: TGCAGTGCTAGAGGACTAGCGGAACCCTACGAGCAGTACTTC.